The 10 T cell receptor beta chains listed next were all sequenced from one sample in a study of T-cell memory formation after mild COVID-19 (dated by TCRdb to the early 2020s). The library was built by means of 5' RACE. The sample was run on an Illumina NovaSeq 6000. The public reads were run again by TCRdb, first through fastp at Q25 and then through MiXCR, and only productive beta chains were kept. Here each entry gathers all rows of one CDR3 protein and keeps the most common genes and DNA. The sample table contains about 470,000 distinct CDR3 sequences; only one count was recorded for 15% to 20% of them. About 12% of the sample lies in the top ten. What was sequenced was PBMCs or a T cell subset sorted from them (not recorded which). The receptors shown here come from an adult woman who had mild COVID-19 (a few samples of this study predate the infection). The sample titles of this study are shuffled in the database, so cell type and time point are left out; the donor was told from shared clones.

This clonotype has only a few counts. The chain links TRBV27 to TRBJ1-2, with 7 positions matching TRBD1. Germline CDR1 MNHEY, CDR2 SMNVEV (reference sequence). V was pared by 5 bases and J by 6 bases, with 9 bases of the junction left unmatched. The CDR3 runs to 14 residues. This CDR3 reads CASSSPYRGNGYTF. CDR3 DNA sequence: TGTGCCAGCAGTAGCCCCTACAGGGGAAATGGCTACACCTTC.

The gene calls are TRBV7-9 and TRBJ2-3, with 14 bases aligning to TRBD2. Germline CDR1 SEHNR, CDR2 FQNEAQ (reference sequence). The CDR3 totals 17 residues. V was pared by 0 bases and J by 4 bases, with 3 bases of the junction left unmatched. The CDR3 DNA reads as TGTGCCAGCAGCTTAGCCGGGACTAGCGGGAGCCCAGATACGCAGTATTTT. It codes for CASSLAGTSGSPDTQYF.

V usage is TRBV5-6 and J usage is TRBJ2-4; tentative D call: TRBD1 (5 bases). The germline CDR1 and CDR2 sequences are SGHDT and YYEEEE. This CDR3 has 13 amino acids. Between the trimmed V and J ends, which lost 3 bases and 4 bases, there was a span of 8 bases. For the CDR3, the DNA is TGTGCCAGCAGCTACGACAGAAAAAACATTCAGTACTTC. Translation: CASSYDRKNIQYF.

The genes are TRBV20-1 and TRBJ2-7; TRBD1 aligns across 7 bases. Germline CDR1 is DFQATT and CDR2 is SNEGSKA (reference sequence). This CDR3 contains 11 residues. Losses at the gene ends were 8 bases for V and 4 bases for J; bases not matched to a gene: 5. CDR3 nucleotides: TGCAGTTACAGACAGGGTTACGAGCAGTACTTC. Translated: CSYRQGYEQYF.

V is TRBV30 and J is TRBJ2-7; 11 bases fit TRBD2. From germline, CDR1 is GTSNPN and CDR2 SVGIG (reference sequence). Losses at the gene ends were 6 bases for V and 6 bases for J; bases not matched to a gene: 7. This CDR3 contains 13 residues. Written as DNA, the CDR3 is TGTGCCTGCGCACTAGCGGGAGTTGGCGAGCAGTACTTC. It yields the protein CACALAGVGEQYF.

V gene TRBV12-3 or TRBV12-4 combines with J gene TRBJ1-2, with a possible D match to TRBD1 (5 bases). The CDR3 is made up of 14 amino acids. V was trimmed by 7 bases and J by 8 bases, leaving 20 bases between them. The DNA of the CDR3 is TGTGCCAGCACCATCCCCAGGGCGCCAGTAGGCTACACCTTC. Translated, it gives CASTIPRAPVGYTF.

The rearrangement links TRBV7-9 to TRBJ1-1; 10 positions agree with TRBD1. The CDR3 extends over 15 amino acids. Trimming took 4 bases from V and 4 from J; bases not matched to a gene: 6. Germline V lookup: CDR1 SEHNR, CDR2 FQNEAQ (reference sequence). CDR3 coding DNA: TGTGCCAGCAGCTCGACAGGGGGCCGGAGCACTGAAGCTTTCTTT. Translated, it gives CASSSTGGRSTEAFF.

This clonotype was seen only a few times. The chain combines TRBV12-3 or TRBV12-4 with TRBJ2-5; 12 nucleotides match TRBD2. V lost 6 bases and J lost 4; bases outside the gene matches: 9. The CDR3 has 16 amino acids. This CDR3 is CASRHTSGGQGETQYF. Written as DNA, the CDR3 is TGTGCCAGCAGGCATACTAGCGGGGGGCAGGGAGAGACCCAGTACTTC.

This chain connects TRBV27 to TRBJ1-1; D ambiguous. In germline, CDR1 is MNHEY, CDR2 SMNVEV (reference sequence). V was trimmed by 3 bases and J by 6 bases, leaving 17 bases between them. This CDR3 has 15 residues. In DNA, the CDR3 is TGTGCCAGCAGTTTCTTTTTAGACTCAGGCGCTGAAGCTTTCTTT. It encodes CASSFFLDSGAEAFF.

This clonotype was seen a handful of times. The genes are TRBV7-9 and TRBJ2-2; 11 nucleotides agree with TRBD2. Germline CDR1 is SEHNR and CDR2 is FQNEAQ (reference sequence). Trimming removed 5 bases from V and 0 bases from J; junction bases left unmatched: 2. The CDR3 covers 16 residues. The DNA of the CDR3 is TGTGCCAGCAGCCATAGCGGGGGGGCGAACACCGGGGAGCTGTTTTTT. Its translation: CASSHSGGANTGELFF.